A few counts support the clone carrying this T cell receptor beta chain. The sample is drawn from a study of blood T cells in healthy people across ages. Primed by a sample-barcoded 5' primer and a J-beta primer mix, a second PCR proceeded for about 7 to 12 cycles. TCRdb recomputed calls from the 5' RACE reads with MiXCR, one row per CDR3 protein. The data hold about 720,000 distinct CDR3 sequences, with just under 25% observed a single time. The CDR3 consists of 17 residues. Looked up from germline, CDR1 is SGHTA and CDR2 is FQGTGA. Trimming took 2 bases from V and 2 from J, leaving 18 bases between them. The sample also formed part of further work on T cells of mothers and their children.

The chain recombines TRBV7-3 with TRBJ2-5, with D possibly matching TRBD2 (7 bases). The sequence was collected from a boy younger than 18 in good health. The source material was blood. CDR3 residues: CASSLSRGPSGQETQYF. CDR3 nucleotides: TGTGCCAGCAGCTTATCCCGGGGGCCTAGCGGTCAAGAGACCCAGTACTTC. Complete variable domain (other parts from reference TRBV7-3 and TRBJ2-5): GAGVSQTPSNKVTEKGKYVELRCDPISGHTALYWYRQSLGQGPEFLIYFQGTGAADDSGLPNDRFFAVRPEGSVSTLKIQRTERGDSAVYLCASSLSRGPSGQETQYFGPGTRLLVL.